This T cell receptor (beta chain) was found in a study of blood T cell repertoires in COVID-19. Study-level information: There were acute and convalescent COVID-19 samples, and they came from the United States, Italy and Spain. PBMCs, B-cell-depleted T cells, or T cells provided the cDNA or gDNA that made up the material.

CDR3 length equals 11 residues. Trimming left V 4 bases short and J 2 bases short, with 3 bases between. Germline CDR1 reads MDHEN; CDR2 reads SYDVKM. Methods used by the authors: Scientists estimated how many nucleated cells there were by amplifying reference gene primers. Clones were read by immunoSEQ multiplex PCR, and TCRdb kept only the in-frame ones, dropping some. That table is the source of V, J and clone size, and D and trimming were worked out from the DNA. This sample carries about 190,000 clones, around 85% of them seen once, and the ten largest clones take around 1.1%. The source is a man aged 25 to 45 with acute or convalescent COVID-19. The chain carries TRBV28 and TRBJ2-7; no firm D call. What was sequenced was peripheral blood. CDR3 in DNA: TGTGCCAGCAGTTCTCCCTACGAGCAGTACTTC. Protein product: CASSSPYEQYF.